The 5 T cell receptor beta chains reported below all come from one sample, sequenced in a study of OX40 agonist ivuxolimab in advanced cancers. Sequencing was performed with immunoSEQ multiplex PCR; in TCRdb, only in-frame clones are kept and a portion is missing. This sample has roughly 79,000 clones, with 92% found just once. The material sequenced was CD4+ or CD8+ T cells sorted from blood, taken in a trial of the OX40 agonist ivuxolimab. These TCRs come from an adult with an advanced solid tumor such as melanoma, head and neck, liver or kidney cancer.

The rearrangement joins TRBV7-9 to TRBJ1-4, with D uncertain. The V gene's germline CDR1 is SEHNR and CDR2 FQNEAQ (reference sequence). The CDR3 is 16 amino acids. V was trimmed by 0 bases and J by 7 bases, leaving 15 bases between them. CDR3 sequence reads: CASSLAERADFEKLFF. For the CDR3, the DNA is TGTGCCAGCAGCTTAGCGGAAAGGGCCGACTTTGAAAAACTGTTTTTT.

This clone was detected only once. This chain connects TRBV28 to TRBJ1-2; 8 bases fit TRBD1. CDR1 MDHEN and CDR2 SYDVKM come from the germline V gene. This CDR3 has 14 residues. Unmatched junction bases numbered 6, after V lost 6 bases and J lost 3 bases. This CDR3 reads CASRSTGEYYGYTF. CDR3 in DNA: TGTGCCAGCAGGTCGACAGGGGAGTACTATGGCTACACCTTC.

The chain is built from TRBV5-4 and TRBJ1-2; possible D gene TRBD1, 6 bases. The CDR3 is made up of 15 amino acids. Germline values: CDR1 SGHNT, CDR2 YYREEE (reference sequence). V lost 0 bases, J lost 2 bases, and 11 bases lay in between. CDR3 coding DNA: TGTGCCAGCAGCTTGGGGACAGCTAACAACTATGGCTACACCTTC. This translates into CASSLGTANNYGYTF.

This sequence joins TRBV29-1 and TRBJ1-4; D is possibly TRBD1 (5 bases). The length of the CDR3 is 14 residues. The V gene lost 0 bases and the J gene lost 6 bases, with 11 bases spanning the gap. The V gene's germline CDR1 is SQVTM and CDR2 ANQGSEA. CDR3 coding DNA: TGCAGCGTTGAAGAGCAGGGAGCGTATGAAAAACTGTTTTTT. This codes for CSVEEQGAYEKLFF. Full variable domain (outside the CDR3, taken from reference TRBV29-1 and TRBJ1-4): SAVISQKPSRDICQRGTSLTIQCQVDSQVTMMFWYRQQPGQSLTLIATANQGSEATYESGFVIDKFPISRPNLTFSTLTVSNMSPEDSSIYLCSVEEQGAYEKLFFGSGTQLSVL.

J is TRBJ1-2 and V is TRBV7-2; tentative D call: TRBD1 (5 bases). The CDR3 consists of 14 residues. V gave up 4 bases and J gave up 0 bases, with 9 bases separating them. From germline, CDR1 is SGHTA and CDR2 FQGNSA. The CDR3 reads CASSSTATNYGYTF. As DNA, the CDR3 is TGTGCCAGCAGCTCGACAGCCACTAACTATGGCTACACCTTC.